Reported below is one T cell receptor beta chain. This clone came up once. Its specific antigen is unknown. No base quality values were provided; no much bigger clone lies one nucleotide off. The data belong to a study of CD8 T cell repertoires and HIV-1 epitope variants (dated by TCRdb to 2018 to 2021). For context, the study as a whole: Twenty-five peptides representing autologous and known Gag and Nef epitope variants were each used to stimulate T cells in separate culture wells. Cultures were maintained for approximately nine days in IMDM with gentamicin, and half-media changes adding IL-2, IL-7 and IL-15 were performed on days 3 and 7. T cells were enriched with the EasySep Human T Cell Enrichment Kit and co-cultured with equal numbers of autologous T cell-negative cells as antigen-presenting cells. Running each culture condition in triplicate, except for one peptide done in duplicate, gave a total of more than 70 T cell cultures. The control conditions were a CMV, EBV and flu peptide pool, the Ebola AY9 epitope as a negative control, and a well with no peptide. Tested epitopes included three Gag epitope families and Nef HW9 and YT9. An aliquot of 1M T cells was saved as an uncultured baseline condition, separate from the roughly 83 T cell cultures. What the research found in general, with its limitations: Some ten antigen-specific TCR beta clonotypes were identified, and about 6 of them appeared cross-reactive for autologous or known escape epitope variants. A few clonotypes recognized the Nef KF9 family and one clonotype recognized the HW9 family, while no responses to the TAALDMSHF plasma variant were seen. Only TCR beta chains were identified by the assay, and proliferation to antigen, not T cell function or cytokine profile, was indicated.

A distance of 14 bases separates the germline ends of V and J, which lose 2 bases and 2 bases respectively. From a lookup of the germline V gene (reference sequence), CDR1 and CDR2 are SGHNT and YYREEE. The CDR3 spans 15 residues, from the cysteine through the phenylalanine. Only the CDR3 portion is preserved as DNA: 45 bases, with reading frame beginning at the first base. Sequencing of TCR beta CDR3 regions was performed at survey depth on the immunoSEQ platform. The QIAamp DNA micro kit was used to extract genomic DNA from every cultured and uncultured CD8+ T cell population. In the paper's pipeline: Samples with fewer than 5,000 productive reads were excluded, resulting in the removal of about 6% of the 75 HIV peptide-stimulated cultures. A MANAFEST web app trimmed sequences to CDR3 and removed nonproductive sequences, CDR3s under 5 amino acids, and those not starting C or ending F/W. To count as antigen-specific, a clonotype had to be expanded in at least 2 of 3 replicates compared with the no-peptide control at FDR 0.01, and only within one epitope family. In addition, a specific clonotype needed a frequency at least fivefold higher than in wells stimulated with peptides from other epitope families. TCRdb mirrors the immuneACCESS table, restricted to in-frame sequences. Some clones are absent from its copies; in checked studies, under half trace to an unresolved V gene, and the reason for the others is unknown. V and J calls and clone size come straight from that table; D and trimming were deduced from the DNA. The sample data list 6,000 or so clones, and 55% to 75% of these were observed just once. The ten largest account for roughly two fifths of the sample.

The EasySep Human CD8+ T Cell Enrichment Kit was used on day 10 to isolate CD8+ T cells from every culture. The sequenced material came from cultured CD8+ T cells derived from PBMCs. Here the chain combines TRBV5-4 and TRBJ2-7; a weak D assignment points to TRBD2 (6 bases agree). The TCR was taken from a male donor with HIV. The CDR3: CASSFMGGPTYEQYF. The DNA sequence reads TGTGCCAGCAGCTTTATGGGGGGACCGACCTACGAGCAGTACTTC.